The rows below give T cell receptor beta chains drawn from one sample of a study of yellow fever vaccine responses in identical twins. From the RT-PCR reads, TCRdb called clonotypes with MiXCR, one entry per CDR3 protein. Among approximately 12,000 distinct CDR3 sequences listed, almost 85% were seen once. The sequencing here drew on T cells from blood (PBMCs), unsorted or a sorted subset (not recorded which), taken before or after yellow fever vaccination (not recorded which). The source of these receptors is a woman aged 18-35 years who received the yellow fever vaccine. The CDR3 runs from the conserved cysteine through the conserved F or W. Fields, in order: V gene, clone size, J gene, D gene, CDR3 length, CDR3 protein, CDR3 DNA. The D gene is left open where the match is weak. The size entry is marked missing in some rows and otherwise reads once, few, many or a size class.

V gene: TRBV28
clone size: .
J gene: TRBJ2-1
D gene: TRBD2
CDR3 length: 16
CDR3 protein: CASSFQVSGGNNEQFF
CDR3 DNA: TGTGCCAGCAGTTTCCAAGTCAGCGGGGGGAACAATGAGCAGTTCTTC

V gene: TRBV9
clone size: .
J gene: TRBJ1-3
D gene: .
CDR3 length: 14
CDR3 protein: CASSVGPSGNTIYF
CDR3 DNA: TGTGCCAGCAGCGTAGGACCCTCTGGAAACACCATATATTTT

V gene: TRBV4-1
clone size: .
J gene: TRBJ2-7
D gene: TRBD1
CDR3 length: 16
CDR3 protein: CASSRVVGTGLYEQYF
CDR3 DNA: TGCGCCAGCAGCCGAGTTGTCGGGACAGGGCTTTACGAGCAGTACTTC

V gene: TRBV3-1
clone size: .
J gene: TRBJ2-2
D gene: .
CDR3 length: 13
CDR3 protein: CASSRPKTGELFF
CDR3 DNA: TGTGCCAGCAGCCGACCTAAGACCGGGGAGCTGTTTTTT

V gene: TRBV24-1
clone size: once
J gene: TRBJ2-1
D gene: .
CDR3 length: 15
CDR3 protein: CATSDFGRGFNEQFF
CDR3 DNA: TGTGCCACCAGTGATTTTGGCAGGGGTTTCAATGAGCAGTTCTTC

V gene: TRBV13
clone size: .
J gene: TRBJ1-1
D gene: TRBD1
CDR3 length: 15
CDR3 protein: CASSEASGGGSEAFF
CDR3 DNA: TGTGCCAGCAGTGAAGCGTCAGGGGGAGGGTCTGAAGCTTTCTTT

V gene: TRBV12-3/TRBV12-4
clone size: .
J gene: TRBJ2-3
D gene: .
CDR3 length: 14
CDR3 protein: CASSLAGNTDTQYF
CDR3 DNA: TGTGCCAGCAGTTTAGCGGGGAACACAGATACGCAGTATTTT

V gene: TRBV2
clone size: .
J gene: TRBJ2-7
D gene: .
CDR3 length: 14
CDR3 protein: CASSNTGRSYEQYF
CDR3 DNA: TGTGCCAGCAGTAATACCGGACGCTCCTACGAGCAGTACTTC

V gene: TRBV20-1
clone size: once
J gene: TRBJ2-7
D gene: .
CDR3 length: 12
CDR3 protein: CSARGVNYEQYF
CDR3 DNA: TGCAGTGCTAGGGGGGTGAATTACGAGCAGTACTTC

V gene: TRBV2
clone size: few
J gene: TRBJ2-7
D gene: .
CDR3 length: 14
CDR3 protein: CASSEGTEAYEQYF
CDR3 DNA: TGTGCCAGCAGTGAAGGGACAGAAGCATACGAGCAGTACTTC

V gene: TRBV18
clone size: .
J gene: TRBJ2-7
D gene: .
CDR3 length: 14
CDR3 protein: CASSPPQGTYEQYF
CDR3 DNA: TGTGCCAGCTCACCACCGCAGGGAACCTACGAGCAGTACTTC

V gene: TRBV12-3/TRBV12-4
clone size: .
J gene: TRBJ1-3
D gene: .
CDR3 length: 11
CDR3 protein: CASSPRATIYF
CDR3 DNA: TGTGCCAGCAGCCCTCGGGCCACCATATATTTT

V gene: TRBV12-3/TRBV12-4
clone size: once
J gene: TRBJ2-7
D gene: .
CDR3 length: 12
CDR3 protein: CAVTAGSYEQYF
CDR3 DNA: TGTGCCGTCACGGCCGGCAGCTACGAGCAGTACTTC

V gene: TRBV20-1
clone size: .
J gene: TRBJ2-7
D gene: .
CDR3 length: 14
CDR3 protein: CSARVKEQRYEQYF
CDR3 DNA: TGCAGTGCTAGAGTTAAGGAGCAGCGGTACGAGCAGTACTTC

V gene: TRBV12-3/TRBV12-4
clone size: once
J gene: TRBJ2-7
D gene: TRBD1
CDR3 length: 13
CDR3 protein: CASSPGQSYEQYF
CDR3 DNA: TGTGCCAGCAGCCCGGGACAGTCCTACGAGCAGTACTTC

V gene: TRBV29-1
clone size: .
J gene: TRBJ2-3
D gene: TRBD2
CDR3 length: 13
CDR3 protein: CSVILAGRDTQYF
CDR3 DNA: TGCAGCGTCATACTAGCGGGGCGGGATACGCAGTATTTT

V gene: TRBV11-3
clone size: .
J gene: TRBJ2-7
D gene: .
CDR3 length: 14
CDR3 protein: CASSLEAYPYEQYF
CDR3 DNA: TGTGCCAGCAGCTTAGAGGCCTACCCCTACGAGCAGTACTTC

V gene: TRBV23-1
clone size: .
J gene: TRBJ1-6
D gene: .
CDR3 length: 16
CDR3 protein: CASPPRRAGGHSPLHF
CDR3 DNA: TGCGCCAGCCCCCCACGGCGGGCAGGAGGGCATTCACCCCTCCACTTT

V gene: TRBV28
clone size: .
J gene: TRBJ2-7
D gene: TRBD1
CDR3 length: 15
CDR3 protein: CASSLRTGPSYEQYF
CDR3 DNA: TGTGCCAGCAGTTTAAGGACAGGGCCTTCCTACGAGCAGTACTTC

V gene: TRBV18
clone size: .
J gene: TRBJ2-7
D gene: TRBD1
CDR3 length: 13
CDR3 protein: CASSLDRAYEQYF
CDR3 DNA: TGTGCCAGCTCCCTGGACAGGGCCTACGAGCAGTACTTC

V gene: TRBV12-3/TRBV12-4
clone size: .
J gene: TRBJ2-3
D gene: TRBD1
CDR3 length: 15
CDR3 protein: CASSFGQGATDTQYF
CDR3 DNA: TGTGCCAGCAGTTTTGGACAGGGGGCAACAGATACGCAGTATTTT

V gene: TRBV12-3/TRBV12-4
clone size: .
J gene: TRBJ2-5
D gene: TRBD2
CDR3 length: 15
CDR3 protein: CASSHPTGRGETQYF
CDR3 DNA: TGTGCCAGCAGTCATCCCACTGGGAGGGGAGAGACCCAGTACTTC

V gene: TRBV6-5
clone size: .
J gene: TRBJ1-4
D gene: TRBD1
CDR3 length: 16
CDR3 protein: CASSYGTGQTNEKLFF
CDR3 DNA: TGTGCCAGCAGTTACGGGACAGGGCAGACAAATGAAAAACTGTTTTTT

V gene: TRBV29-1
clone size: .
J gene: TRBJ2-7
D gene: .
CDR3 length: 14
CDR3 protein: CSVLQGRGGYEQYF
CDR3 DNA: TGCAGCGTGTTACAGGGGCGGGGTGGTTACGAGCAGTACTTC